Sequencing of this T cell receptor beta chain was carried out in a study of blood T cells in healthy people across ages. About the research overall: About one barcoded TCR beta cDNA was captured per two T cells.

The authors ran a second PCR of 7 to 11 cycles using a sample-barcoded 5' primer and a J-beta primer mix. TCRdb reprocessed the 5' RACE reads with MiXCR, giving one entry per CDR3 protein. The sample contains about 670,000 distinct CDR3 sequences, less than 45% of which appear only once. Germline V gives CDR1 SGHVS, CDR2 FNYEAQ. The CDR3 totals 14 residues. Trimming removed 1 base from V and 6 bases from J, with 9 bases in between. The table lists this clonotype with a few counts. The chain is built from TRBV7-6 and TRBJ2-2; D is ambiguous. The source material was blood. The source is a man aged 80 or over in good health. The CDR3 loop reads CASSLGNLAGELFF. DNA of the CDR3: TGTGCCAGCAGCTTAGGAAATTTGGCCGGGGAGCTGTTTTTT.